The sequence of this T cell receptor (beta chain) was determined in a study of blood T cell repertoires in COVID-19. Study background: COVID-19 samples from acute and convalescent phases originated in the United States, Italy and Spain. T cells, B-cell-depleted T cells, or PBMCs provided the cDNA or gDNA that served as material.

The CDR3 has 14 amino acids. Trimming removed 0 bases at V and 1 base at J, with 6 bases between. Germline V gene sequence: CDR1 MNHEY, CDR2 SVGAGI. The authors' processing: The authors estimated nucleated cell counts from reference gene primer amplification. TCRdb keeps only in-frame clones here, not all; method: immunoSEQ multiplex PCR. The V and J calls and the clone size are those of that table, but D and trimming were determined from the DNA. The sample lists approximately 260,000 clones; approximately 79% were seen once. The clonotype originates from a woman of 80 years or more with active or convalescent COVID-19. Sequenced material: peripheral blood. V usage is TRBV6-5 and J usage is TRBJ1-2; D uncertain. CDR3 amino acids: CASSYSANNYGYTF. CDR3 in DNA: TGTGCCAGCAGTTACTCGGCAAATAACTATGGCTACACCTTC.